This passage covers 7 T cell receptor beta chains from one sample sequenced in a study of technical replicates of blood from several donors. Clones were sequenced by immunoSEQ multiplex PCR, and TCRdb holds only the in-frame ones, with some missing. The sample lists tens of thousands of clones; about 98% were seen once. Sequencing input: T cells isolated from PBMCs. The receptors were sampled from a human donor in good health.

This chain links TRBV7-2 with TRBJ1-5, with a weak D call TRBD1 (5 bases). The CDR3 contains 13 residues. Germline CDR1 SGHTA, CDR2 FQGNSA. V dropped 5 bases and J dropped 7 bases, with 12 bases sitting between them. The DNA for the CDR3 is TGTGCCAGCAGCGAGCAGGGAGGGCAGCCCCAGCATTTT. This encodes CASSEQGGQPQHF. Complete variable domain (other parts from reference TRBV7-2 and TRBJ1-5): GAGVSQSPSNKVTEKGKDVELRCDPISGHTALYWYRQSLGQGLEFLIYFQGNSAPDKSGLPSDRFSAERTGGSVSTLTIQRTQQEDSAVYLCASSEQGGQPQHFGDGTRLSIL.

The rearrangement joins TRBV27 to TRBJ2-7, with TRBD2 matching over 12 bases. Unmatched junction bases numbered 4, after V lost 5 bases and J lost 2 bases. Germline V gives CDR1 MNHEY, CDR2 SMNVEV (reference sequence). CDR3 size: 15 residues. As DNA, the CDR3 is TGTGCCAGCAGTGCCTGGACTAGCGGGGCCTACGAGCAGTACTTC. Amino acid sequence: CASSAWTSGAYEQYF.

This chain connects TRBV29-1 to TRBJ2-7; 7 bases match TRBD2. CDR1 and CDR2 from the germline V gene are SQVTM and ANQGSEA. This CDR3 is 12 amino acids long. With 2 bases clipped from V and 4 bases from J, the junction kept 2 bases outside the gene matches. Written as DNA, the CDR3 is TGCAGCGTTGAAAGGGAGGGTTACGAGCAGTACTTC. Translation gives CSVEREGYEQYF.

The CDR3 DNA sequence: TGTGCCAGCAGCGTCACAGGGGCCCTTAATGAAAAACTGTTTTTT. Amino acids: CASSVTGALNEKLFF. V is TRBV9 and J is TRBJ1-4; TRBD1 agrees at 7 bases. The germline gives CDR1 SGDLS, CDR2 YYNGEE. V trimming: 2 bases; J trimming: 4 bases; junction bases outside the gene matches: 5. CDR3 length: 15 residues. Using reference TRBV9 and TRBJ1-4 for the parts outside the CDR3, the full variable domain is DSGVTQTPKHLITATGQRVTLRCSPRSGDLSVYWYQQSLDQGLQFLIQYYNGEERAKGNILERFSAQQFPDLHSELNLSSLELGDSALYFCASSVTGALNEKLFFGSGTQLSVL.

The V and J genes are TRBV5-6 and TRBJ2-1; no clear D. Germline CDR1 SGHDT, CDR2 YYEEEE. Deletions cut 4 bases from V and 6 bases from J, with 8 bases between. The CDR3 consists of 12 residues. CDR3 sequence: CASSTPRNEQFF. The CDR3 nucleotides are TGTGCCAGCAGCACTCCCCGCAATGAGCAGTTCTTC.

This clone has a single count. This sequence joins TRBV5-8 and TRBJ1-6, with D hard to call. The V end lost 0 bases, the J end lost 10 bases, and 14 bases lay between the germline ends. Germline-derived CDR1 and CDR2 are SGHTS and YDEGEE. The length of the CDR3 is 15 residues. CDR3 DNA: TGTGCCAGCAGCTTGGTAGTCGAAAGTAACTCACCCCTCCACTTT. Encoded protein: CASSLVVESNSPLHF.

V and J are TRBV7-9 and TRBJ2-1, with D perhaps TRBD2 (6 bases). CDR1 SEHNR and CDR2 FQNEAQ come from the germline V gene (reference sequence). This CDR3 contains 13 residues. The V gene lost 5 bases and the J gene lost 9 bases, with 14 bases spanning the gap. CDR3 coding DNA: TGTGCCAGCAGCCAGGTGTGGGGACTTGAGCAGTTCTTC. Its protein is CASSQVWGLEQFF.